The T cell receptor (beta chain) described here comes from a study of cytomegalovirus exposure and HLA in healthy donors. Across the study: Falling in the Caucasian-associated ancestry cluster were less than 85% of 300 to 500 genotyped donors.

The PCR was carried out with 60 Vbeta primers and 13 Jbeta primers. Assay used: immunoSEQ multiplex PCR; TCRdb lists only in-frame clones, some missing. The sample contains hundreds of thousands of clones, roughly 87% of which appear only once. Trimming pared 1 base from V and 2 bases from J, leaving 15 bases between. Germline lookup yields CDR1 SGHRS and CDR2 YFSETQ. There are 16 residues in the CDR3. Sampled while nominally healthy, donors likely had unrecorded immune exposures. This chain links TRBV5-1 with TRBJ2-5; TRBD2 might be the D (6 bases). This TCR derives from a man aged 35 to 55 in good health and CMV-seropositive. The sample was PBMCs. DNA for the CDR3: TGCGCCAGCAGCTTGTTGCCGCGGGACCTGCAAGAGACCCAGTACTTC. This gives the protein CASSLLPRDLQETQYF.